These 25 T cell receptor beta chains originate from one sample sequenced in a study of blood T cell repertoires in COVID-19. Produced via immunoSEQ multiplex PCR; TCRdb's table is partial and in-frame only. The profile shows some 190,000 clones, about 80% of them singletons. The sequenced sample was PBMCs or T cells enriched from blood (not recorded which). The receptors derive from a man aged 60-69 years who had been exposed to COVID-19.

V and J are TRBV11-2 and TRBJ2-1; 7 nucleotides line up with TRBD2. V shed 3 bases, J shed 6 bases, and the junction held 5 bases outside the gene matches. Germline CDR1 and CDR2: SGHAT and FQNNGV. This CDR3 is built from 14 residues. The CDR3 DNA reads TGTGCCAGCAGCTTTTCGGCTAGCGGCAATGAGCAGTTCTTC. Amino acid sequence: CASSFSASGNEQFF.

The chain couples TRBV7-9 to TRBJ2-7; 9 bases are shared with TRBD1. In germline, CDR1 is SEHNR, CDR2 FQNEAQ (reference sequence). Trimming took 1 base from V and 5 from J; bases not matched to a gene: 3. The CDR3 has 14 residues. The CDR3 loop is CASSLDRDRDEQYF. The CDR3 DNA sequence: TGTGCCAGCAGCTTAGACCGGGACAGGGACGAGCAGTACTTC.

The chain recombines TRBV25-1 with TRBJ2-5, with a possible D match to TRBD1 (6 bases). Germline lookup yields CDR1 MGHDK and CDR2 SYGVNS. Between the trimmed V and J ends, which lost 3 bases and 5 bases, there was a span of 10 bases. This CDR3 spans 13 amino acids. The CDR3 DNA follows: TGTGCCAGCAGTGATTGGGGGCTGGAGACCCAGTACTTC. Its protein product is CASSDWGLETQYF.

CDR3 coding DNA: TGTGCCAGCAGTTATGGGCTAGTGAGGGACGAGCAGTACTTC. Amino acids: CASSYGLVRDEQYF. This chain joins TRBV6-2 or TRBV6-3 and TRBJ2-7; perhaps TRBD2 as D (5 bases). V lost 3 bases and J 5 bases, leaving 14 bases between the germline ends. Germline CDR1 MNHEY, CDR2 SVGEGT. The CDR3 length is 14 residues.

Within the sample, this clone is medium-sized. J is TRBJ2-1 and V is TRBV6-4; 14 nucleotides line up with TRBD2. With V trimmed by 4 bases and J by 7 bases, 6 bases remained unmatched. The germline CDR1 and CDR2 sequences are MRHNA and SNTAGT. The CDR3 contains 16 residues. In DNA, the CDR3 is TGTGCCAGCAGTGGGGGGACTAGCGGGAGACTTAATGAGCAGTTCTTC. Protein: CASSGGTSGRLNEQFF.

Written as DNA, the CDR3 is TGTGCCAGCAGCGTTGGAGCGGGAACAGATACGCAGTATTTT. This sequence encodes CASSVGAGTDTQYF. V and J are TRBV9 and TRBJ2-3; 7 bases agree with TRBD2. Trimming removed 2 bases from V and 3 bases from J; junction bases left unmatched: 3. Germline V lookup: CDR1 SGDLS, CDR2 YYNGEE. This CDR3 is built from 14 residues.

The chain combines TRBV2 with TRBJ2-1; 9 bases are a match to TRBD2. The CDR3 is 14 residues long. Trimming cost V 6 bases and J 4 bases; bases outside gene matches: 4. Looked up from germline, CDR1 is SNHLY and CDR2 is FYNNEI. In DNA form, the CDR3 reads TGTGCCAGCAGACTGACTAGCGGTTACAATGAGCAGTTCTTC. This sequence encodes CASRLTSGYNEQFF.

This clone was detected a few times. The CDR3 sequence is CSGQVERKAFF. Written as DNA, the CDR3 is TGCAGCGGCCAGGTGGAACGGAAAGCTTTCTTT. The chain is built from TRBV29-1 and TRBJ1-1; no clear D. The ends were cut back, 7 bases at V and 9 bases at J, with 15 bases in the middle. Germline V gives CDR1 SQVTM, CDR2 ANQGSEA. The CDR3 is 11 residues long.

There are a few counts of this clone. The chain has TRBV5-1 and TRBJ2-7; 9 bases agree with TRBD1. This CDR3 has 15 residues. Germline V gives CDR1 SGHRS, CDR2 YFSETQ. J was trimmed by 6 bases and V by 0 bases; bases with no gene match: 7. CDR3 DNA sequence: TGCGCCAGCAGCTTGGGGGGACAGGGACAATCCGAGCAGTACTTC. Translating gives CASSLGGQGQSEQYF. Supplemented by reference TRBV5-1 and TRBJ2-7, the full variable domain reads KAGVTQTPRYLIKTRGQQVTLSCSPISGHRSVSWYQQTPGQGLQFLFEYFSETQRNKGNFPGRFSGRQFSNSRSEMNVSTLELGDSALYLCASSLGGQGQSEQYFGPGTRLTVT.

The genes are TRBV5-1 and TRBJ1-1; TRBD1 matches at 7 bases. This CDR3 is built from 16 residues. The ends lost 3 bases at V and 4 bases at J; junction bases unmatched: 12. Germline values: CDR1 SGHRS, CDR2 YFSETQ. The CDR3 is CASSSGQEGAGTEAFF. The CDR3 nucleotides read TGCGCCAGCAGCTCGGGCCAGGAGGGGGCCGGCACTGAAGCTTTCTTT.

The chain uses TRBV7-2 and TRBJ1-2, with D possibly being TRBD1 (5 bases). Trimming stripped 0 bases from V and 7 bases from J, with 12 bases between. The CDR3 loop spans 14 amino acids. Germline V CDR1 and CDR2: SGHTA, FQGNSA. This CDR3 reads CASSLANPRGGYTF. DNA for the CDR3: TGTGCCAGCAGCTTAGCGAACCCTAGGGGTGGCTACACCTTC.

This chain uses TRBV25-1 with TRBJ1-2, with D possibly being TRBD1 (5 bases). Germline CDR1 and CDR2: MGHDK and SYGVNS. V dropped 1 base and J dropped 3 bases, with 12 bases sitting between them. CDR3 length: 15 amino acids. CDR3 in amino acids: CASSEWARGDYGYTF. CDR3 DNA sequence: TGTGCCAGCAGTGAATGGGCCCGGGGGGACTATGGCTACACCTTC.

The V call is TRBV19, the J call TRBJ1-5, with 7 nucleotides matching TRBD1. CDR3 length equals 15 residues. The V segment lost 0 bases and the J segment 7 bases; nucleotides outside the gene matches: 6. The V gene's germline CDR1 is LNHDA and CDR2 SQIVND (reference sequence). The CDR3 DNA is TGTGCCAGTAGTATAGAGACAGGGCCCTGGCAGCCCCAGCATTTT. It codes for CASSIETGPWQPQHF.

Written as DNA, the CDR3 is TGTGCCAGCAGACAACTAGCGGGAGATGGTGAGCAGTTCTTC. This codes for CASRQLAGDGEQFF. The V call is TRBV6-5, the J call TRBJ2-1; 11 bases are shared with TRBD2. Trimming at V came to 6 bases and at J to 9 bases, leaving 7 bases not matched to a gene. This CDR3 region has 14 residues. In germline, CDR1 is MNHEY, CDR2 SVGAGI.

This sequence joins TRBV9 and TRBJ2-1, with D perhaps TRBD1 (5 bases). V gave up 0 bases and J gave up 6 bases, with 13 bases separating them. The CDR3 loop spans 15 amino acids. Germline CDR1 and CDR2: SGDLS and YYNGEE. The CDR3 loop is CASSVGTLGRNEQFF. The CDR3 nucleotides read TGTGCCAGCAGCGTAGGCACCTTGGGGCGCAATGAGCAGTTCTTC.

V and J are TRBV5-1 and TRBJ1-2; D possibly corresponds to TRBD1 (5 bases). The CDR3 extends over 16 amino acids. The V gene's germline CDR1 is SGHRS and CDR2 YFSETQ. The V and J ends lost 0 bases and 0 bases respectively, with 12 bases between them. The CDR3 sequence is CASSLDDRPSNYGYTF. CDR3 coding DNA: TGCGCCAGCAGCTTGGATGACAGACCATCTAACTATGGCTACACCTTC.

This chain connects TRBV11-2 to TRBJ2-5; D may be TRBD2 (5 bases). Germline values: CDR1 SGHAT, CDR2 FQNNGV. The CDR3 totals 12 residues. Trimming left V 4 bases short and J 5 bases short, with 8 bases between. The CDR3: CASSSGFETQYF. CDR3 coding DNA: TGTGCCAGCAGCTCGGGGTTTGAGACCCAGTACTTC.

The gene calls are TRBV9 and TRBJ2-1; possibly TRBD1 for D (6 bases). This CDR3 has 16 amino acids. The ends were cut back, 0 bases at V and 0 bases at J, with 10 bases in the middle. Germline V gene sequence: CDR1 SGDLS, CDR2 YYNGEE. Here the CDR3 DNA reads TGTGCCAGCAGCGTAGTGGGGGCCCGCTCCTACAATGAGCAGTTCTTC. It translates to CASSVVGARSYNEQFF.

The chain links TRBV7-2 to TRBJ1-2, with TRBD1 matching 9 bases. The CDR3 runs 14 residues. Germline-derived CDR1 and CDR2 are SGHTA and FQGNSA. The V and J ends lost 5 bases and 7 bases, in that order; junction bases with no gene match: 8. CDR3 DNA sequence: TGTGCCAGCAGCCCCCAGGGACAGGGATTTGGCTACACCTTC. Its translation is CASSPQGQGFGYTF.

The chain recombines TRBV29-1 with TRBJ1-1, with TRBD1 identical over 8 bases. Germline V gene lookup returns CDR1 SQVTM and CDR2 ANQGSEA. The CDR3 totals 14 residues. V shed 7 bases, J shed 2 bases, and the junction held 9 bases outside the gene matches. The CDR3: CSAPDRAANTEAFF. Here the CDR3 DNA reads TGCAGCGCACCGGACAGGGCCGCTAACACTGAAGCTTTCTTT.

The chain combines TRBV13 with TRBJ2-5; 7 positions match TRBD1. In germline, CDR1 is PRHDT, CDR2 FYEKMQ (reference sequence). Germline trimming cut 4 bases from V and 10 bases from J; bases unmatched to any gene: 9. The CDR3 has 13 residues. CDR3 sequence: CASSSSGQVSQYF. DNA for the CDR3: TGTGCCAGCAGCTCCAGCGGACAGGTTAGCCAGTACTTC.

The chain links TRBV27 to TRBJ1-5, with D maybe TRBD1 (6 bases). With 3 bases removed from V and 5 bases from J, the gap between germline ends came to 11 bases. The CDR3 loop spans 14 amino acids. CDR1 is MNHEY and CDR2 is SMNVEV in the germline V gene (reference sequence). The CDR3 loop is CASSFRGAYQPQHF. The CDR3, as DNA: TGTGCCAGCAGTTTCCGGGGGGCATATCAGCCCCAGCATTTT.

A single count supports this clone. Here the CDR3 DNA reads TGTGCCACACGAGGATCCCAGTACGAGCAGTACTTC. Its translation is CATRGSQYEQYF. The chain joins TRBV11-2 to TRBJ2-7; D gene unclear. The germline V and J ends were trimmed by 10 bases and 4 bases, with 14 bases remaining between them. The CDR3 length is 12 residues. Germline lookup yields CDR1 SGHAT and CDR2 FQNNGV.

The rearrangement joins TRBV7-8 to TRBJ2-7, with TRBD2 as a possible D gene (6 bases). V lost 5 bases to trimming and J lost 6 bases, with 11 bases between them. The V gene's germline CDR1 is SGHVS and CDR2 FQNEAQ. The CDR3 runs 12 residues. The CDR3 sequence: CASSHRLGEQYF. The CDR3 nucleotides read TGTGCCAGCAGCCATCGACTAGGCGAGCAGTACTTC. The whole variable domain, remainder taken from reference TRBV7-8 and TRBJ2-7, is GAGVSQSPRYKVAKRGQDVALRCDPISGHVSLFWYQQALGQGPEFLTYFQNEAQLDKSGLPSDRFFAERPEGSVSTLKIQRTQQEDSAVYLCASSHRLGEQYFGPGTRLTVT.

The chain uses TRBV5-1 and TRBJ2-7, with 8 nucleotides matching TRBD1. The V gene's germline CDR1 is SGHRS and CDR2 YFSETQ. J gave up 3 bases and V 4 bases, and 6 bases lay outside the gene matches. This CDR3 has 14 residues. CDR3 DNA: TGCGCCAGCAGCCCCCAGGGGGCAAACTACGAGCAGTACTTC. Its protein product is CASSPQGANYEQYF.